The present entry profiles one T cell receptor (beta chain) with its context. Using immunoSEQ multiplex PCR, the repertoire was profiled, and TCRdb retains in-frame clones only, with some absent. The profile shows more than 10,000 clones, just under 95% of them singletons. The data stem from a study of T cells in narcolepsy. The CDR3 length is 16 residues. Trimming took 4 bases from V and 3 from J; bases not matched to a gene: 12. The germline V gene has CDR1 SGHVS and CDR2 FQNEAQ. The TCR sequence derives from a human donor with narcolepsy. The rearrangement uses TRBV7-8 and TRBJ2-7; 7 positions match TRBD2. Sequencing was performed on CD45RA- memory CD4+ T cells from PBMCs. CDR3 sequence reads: CASSSLSGTTVYEQYF. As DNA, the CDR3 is TGTGCCAGCAGCTCGCTCTCCGGGACTACTGTCTACGAGCAGTACTTC.